This entry describes one T cell receptor (beta chain). The antigen remains undetermined. This entry is derived from a study of blood T cells in healthy people across ages. General study points: Correlation between TCR beta diversity and naive T cell percentage was strong. Conclusively comparing naive with antigen-experienced cells was impossible with unsorted PBMCs.

CDR3 size: 17 residues. The second PCR ran about 6 to 11 cycles with a sample-barcoded 5' primer and J-beta primers. TCRdb analysed the 5' RACE reads with MiXCR anew, one entry per CDR3 protein. The sample has roughly 1.4 million distinct CDR3 sequences, approximately 60% seen once. The gene calls are TRBV21-1 and TRBJ1-2; the table gives TRBD1 as D, unverified against the DNA. TRBV21-1 is termed a pseudogene. Specimen: blood. The sequence derives from a man between 18 and 29 years old in good health. CDR3 nucleotide sequence: TGTGCCAGCAGCAAAGCGCATCCAGGGGGTGCGAACTATGGCTACACCTTC. This encodes CASSKAHPGGANYGYTF.